Listed below are T cell receptor beta chains from one sample, sequenced in a study of cytomegalovirus exposure and HLA in healthy donors. Data came from immunoSEQ multiplex PCR; TCRdb stores just in-frame clones and leaves some out. The sample includes 180,000 or so clones, approximately 80% seen only once; the top ten take about 1.6%. The sample taken for sequencing was PBMCs. Every receptor here comes from a young man in good health and CMV-seronegative. CDR3s include the opening cysteine and the closing phenylalanine or tryptophan. Each record gives: J gene, clone size, D gene, V gene, CDR3 protein, CDR3 DNA. The D gene is left open where the match is weak. Rows may omit the clone size; those that give it use once, few, many or a size class.

j_call: TRBJ2-7
clone_size: -
d_call: -
v_call: TRBV5-1
cdr3_aa: CASSSDGSSYEQYF
cdr3_nt: TGCGCCAGCAGCTCGGACGGGAGCTCCTACGAGCAGTACTTC

j_call: TRBJ1-1
clone_size: once
d_call: -
v_call: TRBV10-2
cdr3_aa: CASSEQGMNTEAFF
cdr3_nt: TGCGCCAGCAGTGAACAGGGTATGAACACTGAAGCTTTCTTT

j_call: TRBJ1-4
clone_size: -
d_call: -
v_call: TRBV2
cdr3_aa: CATSRGGPNEKLFF
cdr3_nt: TGTGCCACCAGCCGCGGGGGGCCTAATGAAAAACTGTTTTTT

j_call: TRBJ2-5
clone_size: -
d_call: TRBD2
v_call: TRBV11-3
cdr3_aa: CASSSQSGSGETQYF
cdr3_nt: TGTGCCAGCAGCTCACAGAGCGGGAGCGGGGAGACCCAGTACTTC

j_call: TRBJ1-6
clone_size: -
d_call: -
v_call: TRBV6-1
cdr3_aa: CATHRESGLAPLHF
cdr3_nt: TGTGCCACCCACCGTGAGAGTGGTTTGGCACCCCTCCACTTT

j_call: TRBJ2-3
clone_size: -
d_call: TRBD2
v_call: TRBV9
cdr3_aa: CASSNLAGGSTDTQYF
cdr3_nt: TGTGCCAGCAGTAATCTAGCGGGGGGCAGCACAGATACGCAGTATTTT

j_call: TRBJ1-2
clone_size: -
d_call: -
v_call: TRBV28
cdr3_aa: CASSTWSKLEDGYTF
cdr3_nt: TGTGCCAGCAGTACTTGGTCAAAACTCGAGGATGGCTACACCTTC

j_call: TRBJ1-2
clone_size: -
d_call: TRBD1
v_call: TRBV5-1
cdr3_aa: CASSIRTGGEGGYTF
cdr3_nt: TGCGCCAGCAGCATCCGGACAGGGGGTGAGGGTGGCTACACCTTC

j_call: TRBJ2-3
clone_size: -
d_call: -
v_call: TRBV30
cdr3_aa: CAWSVSSVRILDTQYF
cdr3_nt: TGTGCCTGGAGTGTTTCTAGCGTAAGAATTCTGGATACGCAGTATTTT

j_call: TRBJ2-2
clone_size: -
d_call: TRBD2
v_call: TRBV27
cdr3_aa: CASSLFTPREGTGELFF
cdr3_nt: TGTGCCAGCAGTTTATTCACCCCGAGGGAGGGCACCGGGGAGCTGTTTTTT

j_call: TRBJ1-1
clone_size: -
d_call: TRBD1
v_call: TRBV15
cdr3_aa: CATSRDRDRVVNTEAFF
cdr3_nt: TGTGCCACCAGCAGAGATCGGGACAGAGTGGTAAACACTGAAGCTTTCTTT

j_call: TRBJ1-6
clone_size: -
d_call: TRBD1
v_call: TRBV7-3
cdr3_aa: CASSLGTASPLHF
cdr3_nt: TGTGCCAGCAGCCTCGGGACAGCCTCACCCCTCCACTTT

j_call: TRBJ2-3
clone_size: once
d_call: TRBD2
v_call: TRBV6-1
cdr3_aa: CASRGGTRGDTQYF
cdr3_nt: TGTGCCAGCAGAGGGGGGACTAGAGGAGATACGCAGTATTTT

j_call: TRBJ2-5
clone_size: -
d_call: TRBD2
v_call: TRBV5-6
cdr3_aa: CASSPPSGQETQYF
cdr3_nt: TGTGCCAGCAGCCCCCCTAGCGGCCAAGAGACCCAGTACTTC

j_call: TRBJ2-3
clone_size: once
d_call: -
v_call: TRBV29-1
cdr3_aa: CSVRQGITDTQYF
cdr3_nt: TGCAGCGTTCGGCAGGGGATCACAGATACGCAGTATTTT

j_call: TRBJ2-3
clone_size: few
d_call: TRBD2
v_call: TRBV27
cdr3_aa: CASNPRGAPGLGTDTQYF
cdr3_nt: TGTGCCAGCAACCCGCGGGGGGCCCCAGGACTCGGCACAGATACGCAGTATTTT

j_call: TRBJ1-2
clone_size: -
d_call: TRBD1
v_call: TRBV6-4
cdr3_aa: CASSDLQGSANYGYTF
cdr3_nt: TGTGCCAGCAGTGACCTACAGGGGTCAGCTAACTATGGCTACACCTTC

j_call: TRBJ2-7
clone_size: -
d_call: TRBD1
v_call: TRBV5-6
cdr3_aa: CASSPGQRYEQYF
cdr3_nt: TGTGCCAGCAGCCCGGGACAGAGGTACGAGCAGTACTTC

j_call: TRBJ2-7
clone_size: -
d_call: -
v_call: TRBV28
cdr3_aa: CASTTRNGYEQYF
cdr3_nt: TGTGCCAGCACCACCCGGAACGGGTACGAGCAGTACTTC

j_call: TRBJ2-1
clone_size: -
d_call: TRBD1
v_call: TRBV2
cdr3_aa: CASSRNAGTGNEQFF
cdr3_nt: TGTGCCAGCAGTCGGAACGCCGGGACAGGGAATGAGCAGTTCTTC

j_call: TRBJ1-1
clone_size: -
d_call: TRBD1
v_call: TRBV11-1
cdr3_aa: CASSLAVQGAMNTEAFF
cdr3_nt: TGTGCCAGCAGCTTAGCGGTTCAGGGGGCCATGAACACTGAAGCTTTCTTT

j_call: TRBJ1-1
clone_size: few
d_call: -
v_call: TRBV9
cdr3_aa: CASSPQLNTEAFF
cdr3_nt: TGTGCCAGCAGTCCTCAGTTGAACACTGAAGCTTTCTTT

j_call: TRBJ1-2
clone_size: -
d_call: -
v_call: TRBV10-2
cdr3_aa: CASRASGDLYGYTF
cdr3_nt: TGCGCCAGCAGAGCCTCAGGGGATTTATATGGCTACACCTTC

j_call: TRBJ1-1
clone_size: -
d_call: -
v_call: TRBV19
cdr3_aa: CASSIDLREAFF
cdr3_nt: TGTGCCAGTAGTATAGATCTCCGTGAAGCTTTCTTT

j_call: TRBJ2-6
clone_size: few
d_call: TRBD2
v_call: TRBV5-5
cdr3_aa: CASSTSGGLAGAGANVLTF
cdr3_nt: TGTGCCAGCAGCACCTCGGGGGGACTAGCGGGAGCTGGGGCCAACGTCCTGACTTTC

j_call: TRBJ2-7
clone_size: -
d_call: TRBD2
v_call: TRBV28
cdr3_aa: CASRSTGGSTYEQYF
cdr3_nt: TGTGCCAGCCGATCCACGGGGGGATCCACCTACGAGCAGTACTTC

j_call: TRBJ1-3
clone_size: once
d_call: -
v_call: TRBV7-2
cdr3_aa: CASSPQTRLVYF
cdr3_nt: TGTGCCAGCAGCCCGCAGACTAGGCTCGTATATTTT

j_call: TRBJ2-1
clone_size: -
d_call: -
v_call: TRBV11-3
cdr3_aa: CASSLDLEGASYNEQFF
cdr3_nt: TGTGCCAGCAGCTTAGATTTGGAGGGAGCCTCCTACAATGAGCAGTTCTTC

j_call: TRBJ1-6
clone_size: -
d_call: -
v_call: TRBV7-6
cdr3_aa: CASSLLNGGNSPLHF
cdr3_nt: TGTGCCAGCAGCTTATTGAATGGCGGCAATTCACCCCTCCACTTT

j_call: TRBJ1-1
clone_size: few
d_call: -
v_call: TRBV7-6
cdr3_aa: CASSSGVGEAFF
cdr3_nt: TGTGCCAGCAGCTCAGGGGTGGGGGAAGCTTTCTTT

j_call: TRBJ2-7
clone_size: -
d_call: -
v_call: TRBV5-6
cdr3_aa: CASSAGGPYEQYF
cdr3_nt: TGTGCCAGCAGCGCCGGGGGGCCCTACGAGCAGTACTTC

j_call: TRBJ1-1
clone_size: -
d_call: TRBD1
v_call: TRBV7-9
cdr3_aa: CASSENRGRTEAFF
cdr3_nt: TGTGCCAGCAGCGAAAACAGGGGGAGGACTGAAGCTTTCTTT

j_call: TRBJ1-2
clone_size: -
d_call: -
v_call: TRBV7-9
cdr3_aa: CASSLDNNYGYTF
cdr3_nt: TGTGCCAGCAGCTTAGACAATAACTATGGCTACACCTTC